These 15 T cell receptor beta chains originate from one sample sequenced in a study of blood T cell repertoires in COVID-19. Clones were read by immunoSEQ multiplex PCR, and TCRdb kept only the in-frame ones, dropping some. The table shows about 230,000 clones, with approximately 89% occurring only once. The sample taken for sequencing was PBMCs or T cells enriched from blood (not recorded which). These receptors originate from a woman aged 30 to 39 with acute COVID-19.

This clone was seen a handful of times. CDR3 region: CASSLGLAVTYEQYF. In DNA form, the CDR3 reads TGTGCCAGCAGTCTTGGACTAGCTGTTACTTACGAGCAGTACTTC. The J gene is TRBJ2-7, the V gene TRBV28, with 8 positions matching TRBD2. From germline, CDR1 is MDHEN and CDR2 SYDVKM. The CDR3 extends over 15 amino acids. V lost 5 bases, J lost 4 bases, and 10 bases stayed unmatched.

V gene TRBV5-4 combines with J gene TRBJ1-3; 7 positions match TRBD1. Per germline, CDR1 SGHNT and CDR2 YYREEE (reference sequence). Trimming at V came to 0 bases and at J to 0 bases, leaving 9 bases not matched to a gene. The CDR3 has 18 amino acids. The CDR3, as DNA: TGTGCCAGCAGCTTGGTATCGACAGGGACCTTCTCTGGAAACACCATATATTTT. This sequence encodes CASSLVSTGTFSGNTIYF.

V usage is TRBV5-1 and J usage is TRBJ2-2; D gene unclear. The CDR3 consists of 14 residues. Per germline, CDR1 SGHRS and CDR2 YFSETQ. V lost 3 bases, J lost 5 bases, and 11 bases lay in between. The CDR3 sequence: CASSSQVETGELFF. As DNA, the CDR3 is TGCGCCAGCAGCTCACAAGTGGAGACCGGGGAGCTGTTTTTT.

The rearrangement uses TRBV2 and TRBJ1-2; possibly TRBD1 for D (5 bases). Germline V CDR1 and CDR2: SNHLY, FYNNEI. V shed 4 bases and J shed 9 bases, with 15 bases lying between them. The CDR3 sequence is 13 residues long. CDR3 in DNA: TGTGCCAGCAGTGCTCGGGGGGTGGGGCGCTACACCTTC. Amino acids: CASSARGVGRYTF. The full variable domain, completed using reference TRBV2 and TRBJ1-2, is EPEVTQTPSHQVTQMGQEVILRCVPISNHLYFYWYRQILGQKVEFLVSFYNNEISEKSEIFDDQFSVERPDGSNFTLKIRSTKLEDSAMYFCASSARGVGRYTFGSGTRLTVV.

V is TRBV5-1 and J is TRBJ1-2; 9 bases map to TRBD1. Germline trimming cut 4 bases from V and 4 bases from J; bases unmatched to any gene: 8. The V gene's germline CDR1 is SGHRS and CDR2 YFSETQ. The CDR3 spans 15 residues. In nucleotides, the CDR3 is TGCGCCAGCAGCCACGGGGACAGGGCATTCTATGGCTACACCTTC. This encodes CASSHGDRAFYGYTF.

About this clone: One junction end does not reproduce the germline sequence, and a read error may be involved. The chain employs TRBV24-1 and TRBJ1-5; TRBD1 matches at 8 bases. Germline V gives CDR1 KGHDR, CDR2 SFDVKD. CDR3 size: 15 residues. The chain's CDR3 is CATSGTGGSSQPQHF. CDR3 DNA sequence: TGTGCCACCAGTGGTACAGGGGGTAGCAGTCAGCCCCAGCATTTT.

This CDR3 reads CAWGLLAGALYQETQYF. The CDR3 DNA reads as TGTGCCTGGGGGTTACTAGCGGGGGCTTTGTACCAAGAGACCCAGTACTTC. The chain combines TRBV30 with TRBJ2-5, with TRBD2 matching over 11 bases. V shed 5 bases, J shed 0 bases, and the junction held 11 bases outside the gene matches. This CDR3 is built from 17 residues. Germline values: CDR1 GTSNPN, CDR2 SVGIG (reference sequence).

The rearrangement links TRBV11-2 to TRBJ2-7, with D unclear. The CDR3 length is 15 residues. The V end was cut by 6 bases, the J end by 0 bases, with 15 bases between. Germline CDR1 and CDR2: SGHAT and FQNNGV. The CDR3: CASRTPIQTSYEQYF. Written as DNA, the CDR3 is TGTGCCAGCAGAACCCCTATACAGACCTCCTACGAGCAGTACTTC.

The chain recombines TRBV5-4 with TRBJ2-2, with TRBD1 matching 8 bases. Germline V lookup: CDR1 SGHNT, CDR2 YYREEE (reference sequence). J was trimmed by 8 bases and V by 4 bases; bases with no gene match: 13. This CDR3 has 16 residues. The CDR3 region has the DNA TGTGCCAGCAGCCCTCCGGCAGGGGGCGCAGAAGGGGAGCTGTTTTTT. Encoded protein: CASSPPAGGAEGELFF.

The chain has TRBV30 and TRBJ1-2; no clear D gene. The CDR3 totals 14 residues. Germline CDR1 GTSNPN, CDR2 SVGIG (reference sequence). V lost 4 bases to trimming and J lost 4 bases, with 16 bases between them. CDR3 sequence reads: CAWIVTGTAYGYTF. In DNA form, the CDR3 reads TGTGCCTGGATCGTTACGGGAACCGCCTATGGCTACACCTTC.

The chain links TRBV28 to TRBJ1-2; D gene ambiguous. Germline CDR1 reads MDHEN; CDR2 reads SYDVKM. The CDR3 contains 13 residues. Trimming left V 6 bases short and J 8 bases short, with 16 bases between. The CDR3 reads CASSYGVARGYTF. The CDR3 coding sequence is TGTGCCAGCAGCTACGGGGTGGCGCGCGGCTACACCTTC.

The chain combines TRBV3-1 (or the pseudogene TRBV3-2) with TRBJ2-7; TRBD1 aligns across 9 bases. Looked up from germline, CDR1 is LGHDT and CDR2 is YNNKEL (reference sequence). This CDR3 spans 18 amino acids. V was pared by 1 base and J by 1 base, with 11 bases of the junction left unmatched. CDR3 sequence (DNA): TGTGCCAGCAGCCAAGCGGGAAACAGGGGGCCGAGGTCCTACGAGCAGTACTTC. Protein: CASSQAGNRGPRSYEQYF.

The chain combines TRBV18 with TRBJ1-6; 8 nucleotides agree with TRBD1. The CDR3 extends over 16 amino acids. The germline V gene encodes CDR1 KGHSH and CDR2 LQKENI. V lost 5 bases, J lost 6 bases, and 9 bases stayed unmatched. CDR3 nucleotides: TGTGCCAGCTCAACGTCGACAGGGGCCACTAATTCACCCCTCCACTTT. This sequence encodes CASSTSTGATNSPLHF.

This clone was recorded only once. The chain is built from TRBV5-1 and TRBJ1-4, with D possibly matching TRBD1 (6 bases). The CDR3 runs 14 residues. Trimming shortened V by 4 bases and J by 4 bases, and 11 bases separated the two germline ends. Germline CDR1 SGHRS, CDR2 YFSETQ. CDR3 in DNA: TGCGCCAGCAGCCCCGGACAGCTTAATGAAAAACTGTTTTTT. Its translation is CASSPGQLNEKLFF.

The chain couples TRBV7-3 to TRBJ1-3; D remains ambiguous. This CDR3 is 14 amino acids long. CDR1 is SGHTA, CDR2 FQGTGA, per germline. Trimming shortened V by 5 bases and J by 0 bases, and 8 bases separated the two germline ends. CDR3 DNA sequence: TGTGCCAGCAGCGCGGGGTTCTCTGGAAACACCATATATTTT. Amino acid sequence: CASSAGFSGNTIYF.